This T cell receptor beta chain came from a study of blood T cell repertoires in COVID-19 (dated by TCRdb to 2018 to 2020). Background on the whole study: Samples from collaborators originated in the United States, Italy and Spain and spanned both the acute and convalescent phases of COVID-19. The material from the prospective study consisted of cDNA or gDNA derived from T cells, B-cell-depleted T cells, or PBMCs. The dataset comprised deeply sampled blood TCRbeta repertoires from subjects exposed to, actively infected with, or recovered from COVID-19. The repertoires were made available in a free public database intended to serve as a resource for research on the immune response to SARS-CoV-2. Samples came from the ongoing ImmuneRACE study (first 160 participants) plus 1,254 subjects from 6 global collaborators. A de-identified subject ID, COVID-19 status, age in years and sex were almost always included in the sample metadata. Where available, HLA class I and class II types were obtained from metadata supplied by the sample provider rather than from assay-based typing. The investigation overall reported the following: Clinical and demographic metadata were provided uncurated, with the amount varying by source and participant.

Collaborating institutions collected whole blood in K2EDTA tubes following their own protocols. For TCRbeta analysis, collaborators shipped samples in one of three forms: frozen whole blood, isolated PBMCs, or DNA extracted from either of those sample types. The immunoSEQ Assay, a bias-controlled multiplex PCR, was used to amplify TCRbeta CDR3 regions from genomic DNA. Processing in the source paper ran as follows. Within the assay, amplification of reference gene primers was used to estimate how many nucleated cells each sample contained. To quantify the absolute abundance of each unique TCRbeta CDR3 rearrangement, sequence reads were collapsed and filtered. For each sample, productive Simpson clonality was calculated by taking the square root of Simpson's diversity index across productive rearrangements. In its TCRdb copy, this immuneACCESS table keeps in-frame sequences only and misses some clones. Where compared with another copy, unresolved V genes explain less than half of these, and the others have no known cause. The V and J calls and clone size are taken from that table; D and trimming were inferred from the DNA. Within this sample are approximately 110,000 clones, with roughly 80% of them counted one time only. The ten largest clones capture roughly 20% of the sample.

Sequences SGHDT (CDR1) and YYEEEE (CDR2) are obtained from the germline V gene. Inclusive of the bounding cysteine and phenylalanine, the CDR3 is 15 residues long. Of the read, only the CDR3 DNA is kept; its 45 bases are in frame from base 1. Clipping removes 4 bases from V and 2 bases from J, with 6 as the unmatched junction base count. Comment on this clone: No cognate antigen has been identified for it. Within one base of it there is no much larger clone, and no base qualities were kept.

This sequence uses TRBV5-6 and TRBJ2-5; 9 nucleotides in the junction match TRBD2. This sequence was found in a man in his 70s with active or convalescent COVID-19. Sequencing was performed on peripheral blood. The CDR3 region reads CASSRLLAGQETQYF. The DNA sequence reads TGTGCCAGCAGCCGCCTCCTAGCGGGACAAGAGACCCAGTACTTC.